This paragraph reports one T cell receptor beta chain. This sample is part of a study of T cell changes during pregnancy in multiple sclerosis. The CDR3 extends over 15 amino acids. Sequencing was performed with immunoSEQ multiplex PCR; in TCRdb, only in-frame clones are kept and a portion is missing. The top ten hold around 1.2% of the sample, which has some 100,000 clones, 85% to 95% seen once. The V call is TRBV21-1, the J call TRBJ2-3; TRBD2 is the table's D call, not checked against the DNA. TRBV21-1 is flagged as a pseudogene. Sequenced here: peripheral blood, sampled in the second trimester of pregnancy. This clonotype was obtained from a female donor with multiple sclerosis, enrolled in a pregnancy study. The CDR3 here is CASSKGEGRTHTQYF. CDR3 coding DNA: TGTGCCAGCAGCAAAGGGGAGGGGAGGACCCATACGCAGTATTTT.